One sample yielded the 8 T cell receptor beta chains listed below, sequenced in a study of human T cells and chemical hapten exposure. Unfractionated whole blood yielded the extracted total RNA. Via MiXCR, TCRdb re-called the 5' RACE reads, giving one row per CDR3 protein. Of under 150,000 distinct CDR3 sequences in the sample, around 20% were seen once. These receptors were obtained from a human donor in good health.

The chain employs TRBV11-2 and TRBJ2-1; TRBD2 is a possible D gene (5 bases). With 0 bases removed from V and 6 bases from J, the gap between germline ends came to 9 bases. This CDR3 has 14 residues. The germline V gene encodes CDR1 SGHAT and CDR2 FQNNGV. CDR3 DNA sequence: TGTGCCAGCAGCTTAGACCGAGGGAGCAATGAGCAGTTCTTC. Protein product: CASSLDRGSNEQFF.

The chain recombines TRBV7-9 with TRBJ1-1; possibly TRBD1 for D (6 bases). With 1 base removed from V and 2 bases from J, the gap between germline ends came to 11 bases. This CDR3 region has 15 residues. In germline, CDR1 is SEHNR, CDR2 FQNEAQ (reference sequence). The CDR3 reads CASSLGQGQNTEAFF. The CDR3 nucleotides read TGTGCCAGCAGCTTAGGCCAGGGGCAAAACACTGAAGCTTTCTTT.

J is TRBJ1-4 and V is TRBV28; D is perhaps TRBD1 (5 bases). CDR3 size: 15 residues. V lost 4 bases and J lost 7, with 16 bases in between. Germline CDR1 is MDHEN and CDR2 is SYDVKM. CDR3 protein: CASSSRDGQSEKLFF. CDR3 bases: TGTGCCAGCAGTTCGAGGGACGGCCAGTCTGAAAAACTGTTTTTT.

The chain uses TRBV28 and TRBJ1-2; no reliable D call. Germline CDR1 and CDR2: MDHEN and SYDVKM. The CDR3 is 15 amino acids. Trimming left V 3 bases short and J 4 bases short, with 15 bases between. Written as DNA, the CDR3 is TGTGCCAGCAGTTTCGGTGAGATCCCCATCTATGGCTACACCTTC. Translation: CASSFGEIPIYGYTF.

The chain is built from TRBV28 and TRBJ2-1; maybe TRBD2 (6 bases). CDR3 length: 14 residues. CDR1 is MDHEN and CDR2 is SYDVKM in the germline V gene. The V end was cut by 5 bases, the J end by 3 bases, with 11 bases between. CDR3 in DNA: TGTGCCAGCAGTCTTCGGAGGGACTACAATGAGCAGTTCTTC. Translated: CASSLRRDYNEQFF.

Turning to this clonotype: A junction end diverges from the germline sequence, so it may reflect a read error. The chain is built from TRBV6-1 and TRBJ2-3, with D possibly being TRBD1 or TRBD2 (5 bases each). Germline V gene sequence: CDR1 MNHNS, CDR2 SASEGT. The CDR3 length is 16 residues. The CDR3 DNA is TGTGCCAGCAGCGAAGGACGGGGCATCGGCACAGATACGCAGTATTTT. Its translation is CASSEGRGIGTDTQYF.

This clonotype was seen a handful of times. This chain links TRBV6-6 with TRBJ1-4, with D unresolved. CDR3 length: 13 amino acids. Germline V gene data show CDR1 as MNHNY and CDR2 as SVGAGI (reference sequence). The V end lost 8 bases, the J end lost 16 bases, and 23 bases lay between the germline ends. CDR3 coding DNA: TGTGCCAGCTCCTTATTTAAGGACGGAGAGAGGTTTTTT. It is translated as CASSLFKDGERFF.

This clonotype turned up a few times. The CDR3, as DNA: TGCGCCAGCGGACTCCAGCCGTGGCGGCCTACAAGAGGCACAGATACGCAGTATTTT. Protein sequence: CASGLQPWRPTRGTDTQYF. The chain couples TRBV5-1 to TRBJ2-3, with D possibly matching TRBD2 (5 bases). Trimming stripped 7 bases from V and 1 base from J, with 28 bases between. CDR1 is SGHRS, CDR2 YFSETQ, per germline. The CDR3 totals 19 residues.